This TCR beta chain was retrieved from a study of Graves' ophthalmopathy and Graves' hyperthyroidism. V lost 0 bases and J lost 6, with 12 bases in between. Germline assignment: CDR1 DFQATT and CDR2 SNEGSKA (reference sequence). The CDR3 sequence is 15 residues long. The study amplified TCR beta CDR3 regions using RNA transcripts. HTBI primers served in a first-round RT-PCR, which a second-round multiplex PCR followed. TCRdb reanalysed the multiplex PCR reads using MiXCR and keeps one entry per CDR3 protein. The sample includes around 1.1 million distinct CDR3 sequences, less than 45% seen only once; the top ten take around 10%. This clonotype was observed a handful of times.

Sequences were obtained from peripheral blood or thyroid tissue (not recorded which). The chain has TRBV20-1 and TRBJ1-6; D not resolved. The receptor comes from an adult man with Graves' hyperthyroidism. This CDR3 is CSAREGTDFNSPLHF. The DNA for the CDR3 is TGCAGTGCTAGAGAAGGAACCGACTTTAATTCACCCCTCCACTTT.